This entry features one TCR beta chain sequence. Its target is unknown. The record originates from a study of cytomegalovirus exposure and HLA in healthy donors. Study results and limitations: In a later analysis, TCR association rates varied by HLA locus: DRB1 most, HLA-C fewest.

V was shortened by 3 bases and J by 0 bases, with 18 bases between the two germline ends. CDR1 and CDR2 (germline): SQVTM, ANQGSEA. This CDR3 has 17 residues. PCR employed 60 Vbeta and 13 Jbeta primers. Libraries were prepared by immunoSEQ multiplex PCR; TCRdb keeps only in-frame clonotypes and omits some of them. Among about 82,000 clones listed, approximately 81% were seen once. This sequence joins TRBV29-1 and TRBJ2-1; the D gene is possibly TRBD2 (6 bases). The sequenced sample was PBMCs. The TCR originated in a woman in her fifties or sixties in good health and CMV-seropositive. This chain's CDR3 is CSVEGRTPLSSYNEQFF. The CDR3 DNA sequence: TGCAGCGTTGAGGGGAGGACCCCACTCAGCTCCTACAATGAGCAGTTCTTC.